The 30 T cell receptor beta chains below come from one sample, sequenced in a study of blood T cell repertoires in COVID-19 (dated by TCRdb to 2019 to 2021). Library preparation was by the immunoSEQ multiplex PCR assay. TCRdb retrieved this table from immuneACCESS and kept in-frame rearrangements only. Not all clones are present; in checked studies, unresolved V genes account for under half, and no reason is known for the remainder. The sample data list 150,000 to 200,000 clones, and about 80% of these were observed just once. Approximately 12% of the sample lies in the top ten. What was sequenced was PBMCs or T cells enriched from blood (not recorded which). Receptors were obtained from a man between 45 and 60 years old who had recovered from COVID-19.

This rearrangement joins TRBV27 to TRBJ2-7; 15 nucleotides line up with TRBD2. The length of the CDR3 is 20 residues. Looked up from germline, CDR1 is MNHEY and CDR2 is SMNVEV (reference sequence). V lost 5 bases and J lost 2; bases outside the gene matches: 16. The CDR3 loop is CASSTNPPGLAGGFTYEQYF. CDR3 DNA sequence: TGTGCCAGCAGTACAAACCCACCGGGACTAGCGGGGGGATTCACCTACGAGCAGTACTTC.

This clone showed up just once. This chain connects TRBV7-2 to TRBJ1-3; D is unresolved. V was pared by 2 bases and J by 1 base, with 9 bases between. The CDR3 extends over 15 amino acids. CDR1 and CDR2 from the germline V gene are SGHTA and FQGNSA. The DNA for the CDR3 is TGTGCCAGCAGCTTATGGGCCCAATCTGGAAACACCATATATTTT. Translated: CASSLWAQSGNTIYF.

The chain is built from TRBV11-3 and TRBJ1-4; unclear D gene. Trimming shortened V by 2 bases and J by 3 bases, and 19 bases separated the two germline ends. The CDR3 has 18 residues. The germline V gene encodes CDR1 SGHNT and CDR2 YENEEA. The CDR3 region has the DNA TGTGCCAGCAGCTTACATTCCTTCGTCCCTCGGGCTAATGAAAAACTGTTTTTT. Amino acids: CASSLHSFVPRANEKLFF.

The V call is TRBV28, the J call TRBJ2-7, with D maybe TRBD1 (5 bases). The V and J ends lost 10 bases and 4 bases respectively, with 17 bases between them. There are 13 residues in the CDR3. The germline gives CDR1 MDHEN, CDR2 SYDVKM. This CDR3 is CATQGGASYEQYF. The CDR3 nucleotides are TGTGCCACCCAGGGTGGGGCTTCTTACGAGCAGTACTTC. Combining the CDR3 with reference TRBV28 and TRBJ2-7 gives the whole variable domain DVKVTQSSRYLVKRTGEKVFLECVQDMDHENMFWYRQDPGLGLRLIYFSYDVKMKEKGDIPEGYSVSREKKERFSLILESASTNQTSMYLCATQGGASYEQYFGPGTRLTVT.

This chain links TRBV7-2 with TRBJ2-1; 7 nucleotides agree with TRBD1. V trimming: 4 bases; J trimming: 7 bases; junction bases outside the gene matches: 4. Germline CDR1 and CDR2: SGHTA and FQGNSA. The CDR3 length is 13 residues. The CDR3 loop is CASSSGQLNEQFF. CDR3 sequence (DNA): TGTGCCAGCAGCTCGGGACAGCTAAATGAGCAGTTCTTC.

The V call is TRBV18, the J call TRBJ2-2; 8 nucleotides line up with TRBD1. Looked up from germline, CDR1 is KGHSH and CDR2 is LQKENI. V was pared by 1 base and J by 5 bases, with 9 bases of the junction left unmatched. The CDR3 has 17 amino acids. CDR3 amino acids: CASSPLDRGRTTGELFF. DNA for the CDR3: TGTGCCAGCTCACCACTAGACAGGGGAAGGACGACCGGGGAGCTGTTTTTT.

V gene TRBV3-1 (or the pseudogene TRBV3-2) combines with J gene TRBJ2-3, with D perhaps TRBD1 (5 bases). Looked up from germline, CDR1 is LGHDT and CDR2 is YNNKEL (reference sequence). The CDR3 has 16 residues. V lost 3 bases to trimming and J lost 0 bases, with 13 bases between them. CDR3: CASSHATASSTDTQYF. The DNA of the CDR3 is TGTGCCAGCAGCCATGCGACAGCTTCGAGCACAGATACGCAGTATTTT.

This rearrangement joins TRBV7-9 to TRBJ1-2, with 7 bases fitting TRBD1. This CDR3 region has 12 residues. Unmatched junction bases numbered 4, after V lost 8 bases and J lost 4 bases. Germline V gene data show CDR1 as SEHNR and CDR2 as FQNEAQ (reference sequence). The CDR3 loop is CASERTGYGYTF. CDR3 sequence (DNA): TGTGCCAGCGAGAGGACAGGCTATGGCTACACCTTC.

The CDR3, as DNA: TGTGCCAGCAGTGGAGGACAGGGACGATGGACTGAAGCTTTCTTT. It translates to CASSGGQGRWTEAFF. The chain recombines TRBV2 with TRBJ1-1, with 8 bases lining up with TRBD1. This CDR3 has 15 amino acids. Germline V gene sequence: CDR1 SNHLY, CDR2 FYNNEI. The ends lost 4 bases at V and 5 bases at J; junction bases unmatched: 9.

This chain uses TRBV11-2 with TRBJ2-2; 7 bases map to TRBD1. The J segment lost 5 bases and the V segment lost 1 base, leaving 1 base of the junction unmatched. The length of the CDR3 is 14 residues. Germline loops: CDR1 SGHAT, CDR2 FQNNGV. CDR3 amino acids: CASSLAGGTGELFF. CDR3 DNA: TGTGCCAGCAGCTTAGCAGGGGGAACCGGGGAGCTGTTTTTT.

Turning to this clone: A junction end diverges from the germline sequence, so it may reflect a read error. In the same sample, other DNA sequences code for this CDR3. The chain's CDR3 is CASSSGQASGYNSPLHF. The DNA of the CDR3 is TGTGCCAGCAGTTCGGGACAGGCAAGCGGCTATAATTCACCCCTCCATTTT. The J gene is TRBJ1-6, the V gene TRBV28; 8 bases match TRBD1. There are 17 residues in the CDR3. The germline CDR1 and CDR2 sequences are MDHEN and SYDVKM. Variable domain in full (rest from reference TRBV28 and TRBJ1-6): DVKVTQSSRYLVKRTGEKVFLECVQDMDHENMFWYRQDPGLGLRLIYFSYDVKMKEKGDIPEGYSVSREKKERFSLILESASTNQTSMYLCASSSGQASGYNSPLHFGNGTRLTVT.

This chain connects TRBV6-5 to TRBJ1-1, with a weak D call TRBD1 (5 bases). The germline V and J ends were trimmed by 6 bases and 4 bases, with 12 bases remaining between them. This CDR3 is 13 amino acids long. The germline gives CDR1 MNHEY, CDR2 SVGAGI. The chain's CDR3 is CASRVAGPTEAFF. The CDR3 DNA reads TGTGCCAGCAGAGTGGCGGGGCCCACTGAAGCTTTCTTT.

The J gene is TRBJ1-4, the V gene TRBV11-2, with D perhaps matching TRBD1 (6 bases). The V end was cut by 5 bases, the J end by 7 bases, with 17 bases between. Per germline, CDR1 SGHAT and CDR2 FQNNGV. CDR3 length equals 15 residues. The CDR3 region is CASSPATGFSEKLFF. DNA for the CDR3: TGTGCCAGCAGCCCAGCCACAGGGTTCTCTGAAAAACTGTTTTTT.

This chain joins TRBV5-1 and TRBJ1-2, with 7 bases lining up with TRBD1. J was trimmed by 0 bases and V by 0 bases; bases with no gene match: 11. CDR1 and CDR2 from the germline V gene are SGHRS and YFSETQ. The CDR3 spans 18 residues. CDR3 loop: CASSLVSAGGPPNYGYTF. The CDR3 nucleotides are TGCGCCAGCAGCTTGGTGTCGGCAGGGGGACCGCCTAACTATGGCTACACCTTC.

The CDR3 region is CASSAGTGEGGSPLHF. DNA for the CDR3: TGTGCCAGCAGCGCCGGGACAGGTGAAGGGGGTTCACCCCTCCACTTT. The genes are TRBV9 and TRBJ1-6, with 8 nucleotides matching TRBD1. The length of the CDR3 is 16 residues. Germline V gives CDR1 SGDLS, CDR2 YYNGEE. Unmatched junction bases numbered 11, after V lost 3 bases and J lost 9 bases.

Here the CDR3 reads CASSQNRGPPSYEQYF. The CDR3 bases are TGCGCCAGCAGCCAGAACAGGGGGCCCCCCTCCTACGAGCAGTACTTC. The V and J genes are TRBV4-1 and TRBJ2-7; 9 positions match TRBD1. The CDR3 runs 16 residues. The V gene end was trimmed by 3 bases and the J gene end by 0 bases; junction bases not matched to a gene: 6. CDR1 is MGHRA, CDR2 YSYEKL, per germline.

This clone was observed a few times. The rearrangement links TRBV9 to TRBJ1-4, with D possibly being TRBD1 (5 bases). This CDR3 has 16 residues. V gave up 0 bases and J gave up 8 bases, with 17 bases separating them. CDR1 is SGDLS, CDR2 YYNGEE, per germline. For the CDR3, the DNA is TGTGCCAGCAGCGTAGGAGGAGGGACGGGCGGGGAAAAACTGTTTTTT. Its translation: CASSVGGGTGGEKLFF.

This chain uses TRBV6-5 with TRBJ2-3, with D possibly matching TRBD2 (6 bases). This CDR3 has 15 residues. Germline assignment: CDR1 MNHEY and CDR2 SVGAGI. Trimming pared 5 bases from V and 0 bases from J, leaving 12 bases between. CDR3 DNA: TGTGCCAGCAGTACAGGCGCGGGGAGCACAGATACGCAGTATTTT. It is translated as CASSTGAGSTDTQYF.

The chain uses TRBV15 and TRBJ2-5; maybe TRBD2 (5 bases). Trimming removed 1 base from V and 2 bases from J, with 8 bases in between. Germline V gene sequence: CDR1 LNHNV, CDR2 YYDKDF (reference sequence). The CDR3 extends over 14 amino acids. This chain's CDR3 is CATSRVAFQETQYF. CDR3 DNA sequence: TGTGCCACCAGCAGAGTAGCGTTTCAAGAGACCCAGTACTTC. The full variable domain, in which reference TRBV15 and TRBJ2-5 provide the parts outside the CDR3, is DAMVIQNPRYQVTQFGKPVTLSCSQTLNHNVMYWYQQKSSQAPKLLFHYYDKDFNNEADTPDNFQSRRPNTSFCFLDIRSPGLGDTAMYLCATSRVAFQETQYFGPGTRLLVL.

The chain recombines TRBV9 with TRBJ1-4; possibly TRBD1 for D (5 bases). V was cut by 0 bases and J by 0 bases, with 9 bases left in between. This CDR3 has 16 residues. Germline-derived CDR1 and CDR2 are SGDLS and YYNGEE. The CDR3 DNA is TGTGCCAGCAGCGTAGCAGTAGGGGCAACTAATGAAAAACTGTTTTTT. Protein product: CASSVAVGATNEKLFF.

A single count supports this clone. The chain links TRBV2 to TRBJ1-1; TRBD1 matches at 10 bases. Germline V gives CDR1 SNHLY, CDR2 FYNNEI. This CDR3 contains 15 residues. V trimming: 6 bases; J trimming: 4 bases; junction bases outside the gene matches: 8. The CDR3 region is CASSPRGTGATEAFF. The DNA of the CDR3 is TGTGCCAGCAGCCCCCGTGGGACAGGGGCCACTGAAGCTTTCTTT.

The gene calls are TRBV7-8 and TRBJ1-4; D unclear. The CDR3 has 15 residues. CDR1 is SGHVS and CDR2 is FQNEAQ in the germline V gene. V was trimmed by 1 base and J by 8 bases, leaving 14 bases between them. CDR3 sequence reads: CASSLDAALKEKLFF. Written as DNA, the CDR3 is TGTGCCAGCAGCTTAGACGCGGCTCTCAAGGAAAAACTGTTTTTT.

The CDR3 spells CASSHGTVRNYGYTF. DNA of the CDR3: TGTGCCAGCAGCCATGGGACAGTCCGAAACTATGGCTACACCTTC. The chain recombines TRBV3-1 (or the pseudogene TRBV3-2) with TRBJ1-2; 7 nucleotides agree with TRBD1. The germline V gene encodes CDR1 LGHDT and CDR2 YNNKEL (reference sequence). Losses at the gene ends were 3 bases for V and 2 bases for J; bases not matched to a gene: 6. There are 15 residues in the CDR3.

V is TRBV9 and J is TRBJ2-4, with D maybe TRBD2 (7 bases). The CDR3 contains 18 residues. V gave up 0 bases and J gave up 0 bases, with 16 bases separating them. The germline gives CDR1 SGDLS, CDR2 YYNGEE. In DNA, the CDR3 is TGTGCCAGCAGCGTAGACGGGGGGCCGCTAATAGCCAAAAACATTCAGTACTTC. This encodes CASSVDGGPLIAKNIQYF.

V gene TRBV3-1 (or the pseudogene TRBV3-2) combines with J gene TRBJ2-1, with a tentative D call TRBD1 (6 bases). CDR1 and CDR2 from the germline V gene are LGHDT and YNNKEL (reference sequence). The germline V and J ends were trimmed by 1 base and 0 bases, with 13 bases remaining between them. This CDR3 is 17 amino acids long. CDR3 DNA sequence: TGTGCCAGCAGCCAAGTGATTAGGGGGAGCTCCTACAATGAGCAGTTCTTC. Its translation is CASSQVIRGSSYNEQFF.

In regard to this clone: Germline and junction disagree at one end, which may indicate a read error. V and J are TRBV7-7 and TRBJ2-2; TRBD1 aligns across 8 bases. Germline V gives CDR1 SSHAT, CDR2 FNYEAQ (reference sequence). The CDR3 has 15 residues. The CDR3 region has the DNA TGTGCTAGCAGCTTAGGACAGGGGAACACCGGGGAGCTGTTTTTT. It codes for CASSLGQGNTGELFF.

The chain employs TRBV2 and TRBJ2-5; D might be TRBD1 (6 bases). Trimming took off 2 bases at V and 5 bases at J, with 12 bases between the two ends. Germline values: CDR1 SNHLY, CDR2 FYNNEI. CDR3 length: 14 residues. CDR3 bases: TGTGCCAGCAGTGAAACTAGTAGGGGGGAGACCCAGTACTTC. Its translation is CASSETSRGETQYF.

V usage is TRBV5-4 and J usage is TRBJ2-7; 9 bases map to TRBD1. The CDR3 has 14 residues. Losses at the gene ends were 4 bases for V and 5 bases for J; bases not matched to a gene: 7. CDR1 is SGHNT, CDR2 YYREEE, per germline (reference sequence). The CDR3 DNA follows: TGTGCCAGCAGCATAGGACAGGGGCCCCACGAGCAGTACTTC. Its protein is CASSIGQGPHEQYF.

The rearrangement links TRBV7-9 to TRBJ1-3; no clear D gene. Germline values: CDR1 SEHNR, CDR2 FQNEAQ (reference sequence). Trimming took 5 bases from V and 0 from J, leaving 14 bases between them. CDR3 size: 16 residues. This chain's CDR3 is CASSLREGSSGNTIYF. CDR3 DNA: TGTGCCAGCAGCCTCCGGGAGGGAAGCTCTGGAAACACCATATATTTT.

V and J are TRBV6-5 and TRBJ2-7; 10 positions match TRBD1. Germline loops: CDR1 MNHEY, CDR2 SVGAGI. CDR3 size: 13 residues. The V gene end was trimmed by 6 bases and the J gene end by 4 bases; junction bases not matched to a gene: 3. Written as DNA, the CDR3 is TGTGCCAGCAGCCAGGGACAGGGGTACGAGCAGTACTTC. It translates to CASSQGQGYEQYF.